This T cell receptor beta chain was recovered during a study of blood T cell repertoires in COVID-19. The overall study: Whether acute or convalescent, the COVID-19 samples came from the United States, Italy and Spain.

Ages ranged from about 18 to 89 years, with residence in around 24 US areas. Researchers sorted participants into cohorts using their self-reported clinical history. Authors' methods: Amplified reference gene primers provided the basis for estimating nucleated cell counts. Profiling relied on immunoSEQ multiplex PCR, and the TCRdb table lists in-frame clones only, not all of them. V, J and clone size are taken as reported in that table, and D and trimming were inferred from the DNA itself. Of more than 200,000 clones detected, roughly 89% appear once; the ten largest clones hold almost 4%. Germline V gene sequence: CDR1 SGHNT, CDR2 YYREEE (reference sequence). V dropped 6 bases and J dropped 5 bases, with 14 bases sitting between them. This CDR3 contains 13 residues.

V gene TRBV5-4 combines with J gene TRBJ2-5; weak D call: TRBD2 (6 bases). Sequenced sample: PBMCs or T cells enriched from blood (not recorded which). The sequence was collected from a woman in her 30s with acute COVID-19. Here the CDR3 DNA reads TGTGCCAGCATCAGAGGCGGGGACGAGACCCAGTACTTC. Amino acid sequence: CASIRGGDETQYF.